This T cell receptor beta chain was found in a study of blood T cell repertoires in COVID-19. The length of the CDR3 is 16 residues. Germline loops: CDR1 MGHRA, CDR2 YSYEKL. The junction had 3 bases not matched to a gene; V was cut back by 4 bases and J by 2 bases. Clones were read by immunoSEQ multiplex PCR, and TCRdb kept only the in-frame ones, dropping some. There are 150,000 to 200,000 clones in the sample; around 87% occur only once, and about 6.5% lies in the top ten. The sample taken for sequencing was peripheral blood. The receptor was isolated from a woman of 80 years or more in a cohort sampled during active or convalescent COVID-19. The chain carries TRBV4-1 and TRBJ2-3, with TRBD2 matching 13 bases. CDR3 loop: CASSRTSGGYTDTQYF. For the CDR3, the DNA is TGCGCCAGCAGCCGGACTAGCGGGGGATACACAGATACGCAGTATTTT.